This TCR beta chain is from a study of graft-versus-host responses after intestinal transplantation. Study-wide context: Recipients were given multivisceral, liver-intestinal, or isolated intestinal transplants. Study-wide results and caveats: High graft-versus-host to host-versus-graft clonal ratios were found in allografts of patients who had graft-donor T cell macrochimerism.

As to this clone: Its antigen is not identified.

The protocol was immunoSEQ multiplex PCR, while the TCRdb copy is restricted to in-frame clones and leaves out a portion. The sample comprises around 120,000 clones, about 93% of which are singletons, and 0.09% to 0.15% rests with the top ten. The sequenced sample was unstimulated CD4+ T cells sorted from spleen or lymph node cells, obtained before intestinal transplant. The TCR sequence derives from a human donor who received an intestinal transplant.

This CDR3 reads CASSLGSRRYGYTF. The CDR3 bases are TGTGCCAGCAGCTTAGGTTCCAGGCGCTATGGCTACACCTTC. The chain recombines TRBV5-8 with TRBJ1-2; no definite D call. This CDR3 region has 14 residues. Trimming removed 2 bases from V and 4 bases from J, with 12 bases in between. CDR1 SGHTS and CDR2 YDEGEE come from the germline V gene.